This T cell receptor beta chain was sequenced during a study of cytomegalovirus exposure and HLA in healthy donors (dated by TCRdb to the late 2010s). In terms of the full investigation: An earlier analysis of approximately 550 of the donors reported approximately 290 Gb of sequence data and around 110 million unique TCR beta sequences from 190 million or so T cells. Every discovery cohort repertoire had been produced on one sequencing platform. A separate validation cohort of 100 to 150 different subjects was used in addition to the approximately 670-subject first cohort. The study aimed to test whether signatures of past pathogen exposure could be identified by cataloging public T cell receptors. About 300 gigabases of sequencing data and tens of millions of unique TCR sequences were included in an early release covering roughly 600 HLA-typed donors. Typing coverage differed by locus: A, B, C, DRB1 and DQB1 were typed in about 629-640 donors, DQA1 in 522, DPA1 in some 610, and DPB1 in just under 490. The study combined high-throughput TCR immunosequencing, statistical association of individual TCRs with disease status, and machine learning to predict cytomegalovirus infection status. The T cell repertoires of about 700 subjects were profiled by immunosequencing and related to cytomegalovirus serostatus. HLA typing included class I and class II loci at four-digit resolution. On average, around 200,000 unique TCR beta nucleotide sequences were sequenced per donor among fewer than 500 genotyped donors of the cohort, with roughly 18% of those sequences being non-productive. In a later genetic analysis, genome-wide SNP genotypes for about three fifths of the roughly 670 donors were used, and that subset was treated as a discovery cohort. An earlier analysis of around 580 of the donors used high-throughput TCR beta sequencing to judge whether each TCR beta V gene segment behaved as functional or pseudogenic. To study patterns of TCR occurrence, a later analysis re-analyzed previously published TCR beta repertoires from several hundred donors and added high-resolution HLA genotyping. Rather than drawing on any new phenotypic data, the later analysis identified candidate immune exposures from TCR beta sequences and the way those sequences occurred across donors. A few DR-DQ haplotypes were treated as single units for association and clustering because of strong linkage in the cohort. Of the 300 to 450 genotyped donors, 75% to 85% were placed in the genetic ancestry cluster associated with self-reported Caucasian donors. Donor age, sex, ethnicity and CMV serostatus were compiled together with the repertoire data.

A note on this clone: No cognate antigen has been identified for it. No base qualities exist here, and no much larger clone lies one base off it.

Receptor libraries were prepared by the immunoSEQ multiplex PCR assay. The multiplex PCR relied on a mix of 60 forward primers for TCR Vbeta segments and 13 reverse primers for TCR Jbeta segments. The CDR3 region of rearranged TCR beta genes was amplified from genomic DNA with a multiplex PCR assay. Amplified TCR beta libraries were sequenced as 87-base-pair reads on the Illumina HiSeq System. Under the source paper's analysis protocol: A later analysis counted around 72 million unique TCR beta chains across the 550 to 700 repertoires, and about 10 million of these chains were shared by at least two donors. To remove PCR and sequencing errors, raw reads were error-corrected and collapsed into unique sequences using a nearest-neighbor algorithm that merged closely related sequences. CDR3 sequences were aligned to IMGT reference sequences to assign V, D and J gene segments. For a sequence to be retained, at least a six-nucleotide match to both a V gene segment and a J gene segment was required. Rearrangements were classified as productive when the CDR3 lacked stop codons and remained in frame with V and J, and all other rearrangements were classified as non-productive. Following IMGT convention, CDR3 was defined as the stretch from the second conserved V-encoded cysteine to the conserved J-encoded phenylalanine. Sequences without an unambiguous match to a single V gene segment were excluded from the earlier analysis of a few hundred of the donors. An earlier analysis of about 600 of the donors called V segments functional above 56.7% productive rearrangements and segregating when the between-donor standard deviation exceeded 5%. A statistical classification framework was developed to diagnose cytomegalovirus status using the catalog of TCR beta chain sequences. V and J gene assignment, in a later analysis, came from comparing TCR nucleotide sequences with IMGT/GENE-DB human TR gene sequences. Using the TCRdist pipeline, a later analysis assigned CDR3 sequences along with most-parsimonious VDJ recombination scenarios. In a later analysis, every TCR beta chain was defined by the combination of its CDR3 amino acid sequence and its V-gene family, and reads without a unique V-gene family were dropped. A later analysis removed several hundred highly shared, low-generation-probability nucleotide sequences to deal with suspected cross-contamination and a sequencing artifact. A later analysis calculated a clonal expansion index for each public chain from normalized within-repertoire ranks of inferred template counts. In a later analysis, generation probabilities were computed with a VDJ recombination model fitted to out-of-frame rearrangements, and the resulting probabilities were checked against IGoR. Hypergeometric tests were used in a later analysis to score TCR-TCR, TCR-HLA and TCR-CMV co-occurrence, with a repertoire-size bias correction applied to the TCR pairs. In a later analysis, false discovery rates were estimated by permuting HLA or CMV assignments 20 times. In a later analysis, co-occurring TCRs were grouped with DBSCAN, and TCRdist sequence similarity was added when clustering was performed within HLA-allele-positive subsets. Repertoires with fewer than 30,000 or more than 120,000 public chains were left out of co-occurrence clustering, as were four to six repertoires with anomalous nucleotide sharing. As stored in TCRdb, this immuneACCESS dataset retains in-frame rearrangements with V and J assigned. A fraction of the clones does not appear; measured against another copy, unresolved V genes explain less than half of the discrepancy, and the remainder lacks a known reason. The DNA was the basis for D and trimming; V, J and clone size are from that table. Recorded for this sample are 180,000 or so clones; about 62% of them occurred a single time. The ten largest clones take up 2.5% to 3% of the sample.

The cohort consisted of hundreds of healthy bone marrow donors. All cohort members were sampled while nominally healthy, although unrecorded immune exposures were likely present. The donor was CMV seronegative and was included in the group of hundreds of seronegative cohort members. Every donor gave a peripheral blood sample, and the peripheral blood mononuclear cells from that sample were used for TCR beta sequencing. The Qiagen DNeasy Blood Extraction Kit was used to extract genomic DNA from the blood cell samples. Broad study findings and their caveats: A later genetic analysis associated a missense DCLRE1C variant with V-gene and J-gene trimming of TCR beta chains, and an independent cohort replicated the association. It was suggested by the authors that the approach could potentially be generalized to other disease states and immunological phenotypes. According to a later genetic analysis, donors in an Asian-associated ancestry cluster had fewer N-insertions in productive TCRs than the roughly 700-donor mean. A few of the identified cytomegalovirus-associated TCR beta chains were confirmed in vitro to be specific for cytomegalovirus antigens. In a later analysis, the rate of TCR association differed among HLA loci, with DRB1 alleles having the most associated TCRs and HLA-C alleles having the fewest. In an earlier analysis of approximately 600 of the donors, most TCR beta V segments were observed in productive rearrangements about 90% or about 30% of the time, broadly matching IMGT annotations. In this cohort, only TCR beta chains were sequenced, and detectable features were limited by the absence of alpha or paired-chain data. The sequencing pipeline was judged likely to have produced a cluster of highly shared sequence variants as a technical artifact. Strong co-occurrence of HLA alleles, especially DR and DQ, made assigning TCR associations to individual alleles difficult. A total of 150 to 200 TCR beta chains were listed by the study as associated with cytomegalovirus. At a false discovery rate of 0.05, a later analysis linked under 20,000 TCR beta sequences to specific HLA alleles. Because some donors lacked HLA typing at each locus, the association tests relied only on the typed subset. In a later analysis, most CMV-associated TCR beta chains were found to appear HLA-restricted, with HLA associations seemingly driven largely by CMV exposure. While some public TCRs were present in many individuals, most TCR sequences turned up only very rarely across donors. CMV serostatus was the only immune exposure information available for the cohort. Some IMGT-functional V segments, including TRBV6-2 and TRBV6-3, could not be told apart with the 87-base-pair reads, so those segments were excluded. Roughly uniform sequencing depth across donors was assumed in presence/absence analyses, although this assumption may not hold. In both the original and validation cohorts, the classifier was reported to diagnose cytomegalovirus status with high specificity and sensitivity. In a later analysis, several top co-occurrence clusters were reported to appear linked to parvovirus B19, influenza, CMV and Epstein-Barr virus. Because counts were too low, about 18 rarely observed V segments, including chromosome 9 orphons, were left out of the earlier analysis of some 600 of the donors. Linkage disequilibrium might explain the correlated functional status among segregating V segments, but an unknown experimental factor could not be excluded. A later analysis found that HLA-associated TCR beta chains were more clonally expanded and had lower generation probabilities than equally common non-associated chains. A further reported finding was that TCR beta sequences accurately predicted the HLA-A and HLA-B alleles for most subjects in the first cohort.

Per the germline V gene (reference sequence), LNHDA is the CDR1 and SQIVND is the CDR2. V and J are trimmed by 7 bases and 3 bases, and the gene matches miss 5 bases of the junction. The CDR3 measures 13 amino acids from cysteine to phenylalanine. Left in the record is the CDR3 DNA by itself, 39 bases read in frame from the first base. The V and J genes are TRBV19 and TRBJ1-2; 7 bases in between match TRBD1. The source material was PBMCs. This TCR came from a man aged 35 to 55 in good health and CMV-seronegative. The CDR3 sequence is CASNDRVDYGYTF. The DNA is as follows: TGTGCCAGTAACGACAGGGTGGACTATGGCTACACCTTC.